The clone carrying this TCR beta chain was seen just once. What it binds is not known. The record originates from a study of shared clonotypes between healthy human individuals. Study-level background: Donors were a couple of women and three men aged 18 to 49. CD4 naive cells filled three plates per donor, CD4 memory three, CD8 naive two and CD8 memory one.

Study-level results: Rarefaction indicated that sorted-subset sequencing remained incomplete although depth was large. Some naive CD4 clonotypes, around 4.9%, turned up in common across four donors.

TCRdb's copy holds only in-frame clones and misses some; the assay was immunoSEQ multiplex PCR. This sample yields 110,000 or so clones, of which around two thirds are seen a single time; about 22% belongs to the top ten. From germline, CDR1 is SEHNR and CDR2 FQNEAQ (reference sequence). Trimming cost V 1 base and J 4 bases, with 13 bases left between them. CDR3 size: 15 residues. The receptor comes from a woman aged 25 to 39 in good health. The V gene is TRBV7-9, the J gene TRBJ1-2; D ambiguous. The sample consisted of memory CD8+ T cells sorted from blood. Subset indicated: CD45RO+ cells pooled with CCR7-negative TemRA cells. CDR3 region: CASSLGGGQSYGYTF. CDR3 nucleotides: TGTGCCAGCAGCTTAGGTGGCGGGCAGAGCTATGGCTACACCTTC.